This record looks at one T cell receptor (beta chain) sequence and its context. The CDR3 totals 14 residues. Germline V CDR1 and CDR2: SGHRS, YFSETQ. V was clipped by 1 base and J by 4 bases, with 11 bases between them. TCRdb itself ran the PCR reads through MiXCR, one entry per CDR3 protein. The sample includes 45,000 to 65,000 distinct CDR3 sequences, roughly a quarter of them seen just once. This specimen belongs to a study of molecular identifiers for immune sequencing clone quantification. The specimen was naive CD8+ T cells from blood, with Jurkat cell RNA spiked in. Subset given: FACS-sorted CD8+CD4-CCR7+CD45RA+ naive T cells. The receptor comes from a human donor in good health. Some libraries in this study had Jurkat cell RNA spiked in. The chain carries TRBV5-1 and TRBJ2-5; maybe TRBD1 (5 bases). The CDR3 here is CASSLLGAGETQYF. The CDR3 DNA is TGCGCCAGCAGCTTGTTAGGGGCCGGAGAGACCCAGTACTTC.